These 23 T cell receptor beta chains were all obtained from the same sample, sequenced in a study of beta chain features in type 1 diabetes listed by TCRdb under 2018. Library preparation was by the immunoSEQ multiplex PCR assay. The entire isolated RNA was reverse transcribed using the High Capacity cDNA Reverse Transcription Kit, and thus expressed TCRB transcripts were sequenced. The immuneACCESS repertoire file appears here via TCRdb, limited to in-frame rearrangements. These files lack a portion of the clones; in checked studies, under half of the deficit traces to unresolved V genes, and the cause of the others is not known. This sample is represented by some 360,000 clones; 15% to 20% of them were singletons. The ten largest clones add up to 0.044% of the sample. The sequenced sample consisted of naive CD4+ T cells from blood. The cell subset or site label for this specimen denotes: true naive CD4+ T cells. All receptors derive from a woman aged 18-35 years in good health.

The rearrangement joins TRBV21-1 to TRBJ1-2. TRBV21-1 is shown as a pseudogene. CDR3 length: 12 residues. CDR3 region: CASSNLNYGYTF. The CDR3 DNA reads TGTGCCAGCAGCAATCTTAACTATGGCTACACCTTC.

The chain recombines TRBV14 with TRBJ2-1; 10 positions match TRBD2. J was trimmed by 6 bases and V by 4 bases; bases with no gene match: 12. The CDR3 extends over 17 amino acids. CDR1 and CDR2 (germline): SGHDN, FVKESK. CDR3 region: CASSRVLLAGFPNEQFF. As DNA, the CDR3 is TGTGCCAGCAGCCGGGTCCTACTAGCGGGGTTTCCCAATGAGCAGTTCTTC. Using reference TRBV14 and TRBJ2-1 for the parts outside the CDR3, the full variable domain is EAGVTQFPSHSVIEKGQTVTLRCDPISGHDNLYWYRRVMGKEIKFLLHFVKESKQDESGMPNNRFLAERTGGTYSTLKVQPAELEDSGVYFCASSRVLLAGFPNEQFFGPGTRLTVL.

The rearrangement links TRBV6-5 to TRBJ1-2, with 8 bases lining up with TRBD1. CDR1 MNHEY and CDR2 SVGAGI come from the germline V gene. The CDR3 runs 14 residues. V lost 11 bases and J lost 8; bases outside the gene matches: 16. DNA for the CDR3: TGTGCCTCGACCCCCGGCCAGGGGGCTCAAGGCTACACCTTC. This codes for CASTPGQGAQGYTF.

The DNA for the CDR3 is TGTGCCAGCAGGCTTCCAGGGAATACGCAGTATTTT. It specifies CASRLPGNTQYF. V gene TRBV2 combines with J gene TRBJ2-3; TRBD1 might be the D (5 bases). The CDR3 loop spans 12 amino acids. V lost 6 bases and J lost 7, with 11 bases in between. Per germline, CDR1 SNHLY and CDR2 FYNNEI.

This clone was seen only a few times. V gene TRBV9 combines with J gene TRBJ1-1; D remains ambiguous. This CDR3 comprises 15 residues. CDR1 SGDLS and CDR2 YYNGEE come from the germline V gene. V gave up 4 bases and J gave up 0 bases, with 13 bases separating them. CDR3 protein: CASSPQVTMNTEAFF. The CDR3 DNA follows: TGTGCCAGCAGCCCCCAGGTCACAATGAACACTGAAGCTTTCTTT.

The CDR3 DNA follows: TGCGCCAGCAGCTTGAACTTTGCAGATACGCAGTATTTT. Encoded protein: CASSLNFADTQYF. J is TRBJ2-3 and V is TRBV5-1; D remains ambiguous. Germline V gives CDR1 SGHRS, CDR2 YFSETQ. The CDR3 totals 13 residues. V was cut by 1 base and J by 4 bases, with 7 bases left in between. Full variable domain (missing parts from reference TRBV5-1 and TRBJ2-3): KAGVTQTPRYLIKTRGQQVTLSCSPISGHRSVSWYQQTPGQGLQFLFEYFSETQRNKGNFPGRFSGRQFSNSRSEMNVSTLELGDSALYLCASSLNFADTQYFGPGTRLTVL.

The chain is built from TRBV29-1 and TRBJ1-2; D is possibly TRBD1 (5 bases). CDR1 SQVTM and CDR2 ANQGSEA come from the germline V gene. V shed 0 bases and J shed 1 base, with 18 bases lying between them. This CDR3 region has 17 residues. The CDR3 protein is CSVEDLGLAGNNYGYTF. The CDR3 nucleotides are TGCAGCGTTGAAGATCTTGGGTTGGCAGGGAATAACTATGGCTACACCTTC.

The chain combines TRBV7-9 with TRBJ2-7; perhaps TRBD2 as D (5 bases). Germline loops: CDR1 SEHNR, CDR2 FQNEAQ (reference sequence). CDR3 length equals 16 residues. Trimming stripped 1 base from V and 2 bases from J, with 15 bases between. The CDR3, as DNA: TGTGCCAGCAGCTTAGAGAGGGCGCCCCTCACCTACGAGCAGTACTTC. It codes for CASSLERAPLTYEQYF.

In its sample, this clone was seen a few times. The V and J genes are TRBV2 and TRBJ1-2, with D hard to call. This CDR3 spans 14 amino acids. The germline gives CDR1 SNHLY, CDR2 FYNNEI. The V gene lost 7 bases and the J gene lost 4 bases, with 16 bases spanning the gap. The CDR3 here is CASTLTPSLYGYTF. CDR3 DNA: TGTGCCAGCACCTTGACTCCTTCACTCTATGGCTACACCTTC.

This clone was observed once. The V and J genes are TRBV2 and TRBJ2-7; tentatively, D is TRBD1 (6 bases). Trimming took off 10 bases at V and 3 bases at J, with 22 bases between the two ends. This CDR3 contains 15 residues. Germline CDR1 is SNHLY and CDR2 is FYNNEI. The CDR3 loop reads CAITAPRQGNYEQYF. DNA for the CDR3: TGTGCCATTACTGCCCCCCGGCAGGGGAACTACGAGCAGTACTTC.

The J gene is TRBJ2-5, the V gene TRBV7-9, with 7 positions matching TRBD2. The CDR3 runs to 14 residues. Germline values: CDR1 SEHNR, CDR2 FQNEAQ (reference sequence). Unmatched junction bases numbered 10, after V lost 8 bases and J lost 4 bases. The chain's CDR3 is CASLQAGTAETQYF. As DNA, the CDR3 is TGTGCCAGCCTCCAAGCGGGGACCGCAGAGACCCAGTACTTC.

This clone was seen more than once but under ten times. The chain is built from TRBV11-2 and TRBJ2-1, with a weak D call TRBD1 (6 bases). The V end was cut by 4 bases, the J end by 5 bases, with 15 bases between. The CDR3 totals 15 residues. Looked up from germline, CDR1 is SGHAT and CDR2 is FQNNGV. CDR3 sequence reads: CASSSRDTGHNEQFF. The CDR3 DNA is TGTGCCAGCAGCTCCCGGGACACAGGACACAATGAGCAGTTCTTC.

CDR3 DNA sequence: TGTGCCAGCAGTTCCCGACCGGGACAGCCCTACGAGCAGTACTTC. This codes for CASSSRPGQPYEQYF. The chain recombines TRBV6-5 with TRBJ2-7; 7 bases match TRBD1. V was clipped by 4 bases and J by 2 bases; unmatched bases: 8. Germline V gives CDR1 MNHEY, CDR2 SVGAGI. CDR3 length equals 15 residues.

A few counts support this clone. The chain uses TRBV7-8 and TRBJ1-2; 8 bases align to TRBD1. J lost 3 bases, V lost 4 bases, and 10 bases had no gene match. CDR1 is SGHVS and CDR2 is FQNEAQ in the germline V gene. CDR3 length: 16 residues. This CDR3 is CASSSSGGTGYYGYTF. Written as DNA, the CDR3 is TGTGCCAGCAGCTCGTCCGGCGGGACAGGATACTATGGCTACACCTTC.

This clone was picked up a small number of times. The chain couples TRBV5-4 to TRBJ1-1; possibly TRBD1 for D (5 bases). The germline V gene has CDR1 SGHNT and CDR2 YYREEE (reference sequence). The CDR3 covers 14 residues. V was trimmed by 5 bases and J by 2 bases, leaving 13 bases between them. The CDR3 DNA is TGTGCCAGCAGGGACGGACACAGCAACACTGAAGCTTTCTTT. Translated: CASRDGHSNTEAFF.

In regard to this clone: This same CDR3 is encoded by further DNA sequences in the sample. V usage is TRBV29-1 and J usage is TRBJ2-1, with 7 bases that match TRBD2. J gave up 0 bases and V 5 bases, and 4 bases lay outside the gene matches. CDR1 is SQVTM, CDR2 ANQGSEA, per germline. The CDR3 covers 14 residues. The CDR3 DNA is TGCAGCGTTAGTGGCGGGAGCTCCTACAATGAGCAGTTCTTC. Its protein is CSVSGGSSYNEQFF.

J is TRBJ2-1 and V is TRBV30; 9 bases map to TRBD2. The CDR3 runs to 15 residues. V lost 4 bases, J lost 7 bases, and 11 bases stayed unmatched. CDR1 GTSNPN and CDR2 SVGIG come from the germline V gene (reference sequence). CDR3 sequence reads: CAWTSGTSQSNEQFF. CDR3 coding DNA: TGTGCCTGGACGTCCGGGACTAGCCAAAGTAATGAGCAGTTCTTC.

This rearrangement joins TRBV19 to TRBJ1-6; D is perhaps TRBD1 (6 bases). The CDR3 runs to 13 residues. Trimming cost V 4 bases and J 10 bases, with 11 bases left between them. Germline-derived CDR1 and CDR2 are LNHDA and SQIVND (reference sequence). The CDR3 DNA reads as TGTGCCAGTAGTAGGGGGACACGGTCACCCCTCCACTTT. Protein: CASSRGTRSPLHF.

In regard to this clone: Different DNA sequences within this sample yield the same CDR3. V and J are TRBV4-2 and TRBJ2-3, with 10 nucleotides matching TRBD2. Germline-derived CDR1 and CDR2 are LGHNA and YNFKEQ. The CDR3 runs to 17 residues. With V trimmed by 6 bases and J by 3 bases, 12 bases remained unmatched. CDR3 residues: CASSPKGLAGGTDTQYF. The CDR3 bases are TGTGCCAGCAGTCCTAAGGGATTAGCGGGGGGTACAGATACGCAGTATTTT.

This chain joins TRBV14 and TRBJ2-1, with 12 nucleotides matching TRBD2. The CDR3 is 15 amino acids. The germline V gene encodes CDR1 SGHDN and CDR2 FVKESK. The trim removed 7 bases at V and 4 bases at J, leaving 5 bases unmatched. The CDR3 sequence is CASNRLAGAYNEQFF. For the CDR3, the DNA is TGTGCCAGCAATCGACTAGCGGGGGCGTACAATGAGCAGTTCTTC.

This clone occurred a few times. This CDR3 reads CASSYASGGLYEQYF. The CDR3 nucleotides read TGTGCCAGCAGTTACGCGTCCGGGGGGCTCTACGAGCAGTACTTC. The rearrangement joins TRBV6-5 to TRBJ2-7; D perhaps matches TRBD2 (7 bases). V was cut by 2 bases and J by 3 bases, with 14 bases left in between. The CDR3 extends over 15 amino acids. The germline CDR1 and CDR2 sequences are MNHEY and SVGAGI.

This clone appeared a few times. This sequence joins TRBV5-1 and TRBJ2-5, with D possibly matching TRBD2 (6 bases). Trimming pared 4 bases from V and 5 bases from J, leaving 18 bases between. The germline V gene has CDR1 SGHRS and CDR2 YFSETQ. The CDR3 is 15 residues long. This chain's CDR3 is CASSPGTPRSETQYF. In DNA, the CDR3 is TGCGCCAGCAGCCCTGGGACTCCCCGGAGTGAGACCCAGTACTTC.

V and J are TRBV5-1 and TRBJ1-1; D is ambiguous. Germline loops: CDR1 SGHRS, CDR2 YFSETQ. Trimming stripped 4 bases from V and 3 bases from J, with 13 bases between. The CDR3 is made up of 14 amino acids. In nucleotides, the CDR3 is TGCGCCAGCAGCCAAAAGAAGGCGGACACTGAAGCTTTCTTT. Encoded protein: CASSQKKADTEAFF.